Presented here are 28 T cell receptor beta chains from one specimen sequenced in a study of blood T cell repertoires in COVID-19. The protocol was immunoSEQ multiplex PCR, while the TCRdb copy is restricted to in-frame clones and leaves out a portion. Altogether roughly 330,000 clones are present, 80% to 90% being singletons, with the ten largest covering under 5.5%. Sequencing input: PBMCs or T cells enriched from blood (not recorded which). The receptors were gathered from a woman between 25 and 40 years old who had recovered from COVID-19.

CDR3 region: CASSLDGDSNQPQHF. CDR3 sequence (DNA): TGCGCCAGCAGCTTGGACGGAGATAGCAATCAGCCCCAGCATTTT. The chain links TRBV5-1 to TRBJ1-5, with D unclear. Germline V gene sequence: CDR1 SGHRS, CDR2 YFSETQ. The CDR3 covers 15 residues. The V end lost 0 bases, the J end lost 0 bases, and 7 bases lay between the germline ends.

A word on this clone: Other DNA sequences within the sample encode an identical CDR3. The chain employs TRBV28 and TRBJ1-2; 7 bases are a match to TRBD1. The germline gives CDR1 MDHEN, CDR2 SYDVKM. J gave up 8 bases and V 4 bases, and 7 bases lay outside the gene matches. The CDR3 sequence is 13 residues long. As DNA, the CDR3 is TGTGCCAGCAGTTGGAACAGGGGATACGGCTACACCTTC. This encodes CASSWNRGYGYTF.

The genes are TRBV6-1 and TRBJ2-1; D uncertain. The germline gives CDR1 MNHNS, CDR2 SASEGT. Deletions cut 3 bases from V and 2 bases from J, with 14 bases between. The CDR3 consists of 16 residues. The CDR3 loop is CASSEFRQAPYNEQFF. The CDR3 region has the DNA TGTGCCAGCAGTGAGTTTAGGCAGGCGCCCTACAATGAGCAGTTCTTC.

The rearrangement uses TRBV9 and TRBJ1-1; 9 positions match TRBD1. With 4 bases clipped from V and 4 bases from J, the junction kept 5 bases outside the gene matches. This CDR3 spans 14 amino acids. Germline-derived CDR1 and CDR2 are SGDLS and YYNGEE. DNA of the CDR3: TGTGCCAGCAGCTCTACGACAGGGGGCACTGAAGCTTTCTTT. Protein: CASSSTTGGTEAFF.

Comment on this clone: The sample holds other DNA sequences that translate to the same CDR3. The J gene is TRBJ1-2, the V gene TRBV30; D not certain. The CDR3 extends over 13 amino acids. V lost 2 bases to trimming and J lost 0 bases, with 7 bases between them. CDR1 GTSNPN and CDR2 SVGIG come from the germline V gene (reference sequence). The CDR3: CAWSKGANYGYTF. In DNA, the CDR3 is TGTGCCTGGAGTAAGGGAGCTAACTATGGCTACACCTTC.

The chain links TRBV6-5 to TRBJ2-3, with 8 positions matching TRBD2. Trimming took 0 bases from V and 6 from J; bases not matched to a gene: 5. The germline CDR1 and CDR2 sequences are MNHEY and SVGAGI. The CDR3 extends over 15 amino acids. This chain's CDR3 is CASSYSRGGRDTQYF. Written as DNA, the CDR3 is TGTGCCAGCAGTTACTCCCGGGGGGGCAGGGATACGCAGTATTTT.

This clone was observed once. This chain joins TRBV30 and TRBJ1-4; D gene uncertain. This CDR3 comprises 11 residues. Germline V lookup: CDR1 GTSNPN, CDR2 SVGIG (reference sequence). V was pared by 0 bases and J by 8 bases, with 4 bases between. DNA of the CDR3: TGTGCCTGGAGTGTACAAGAAAAACTGTTTTTT. Translation: CAWSVQEKLFF.

V usage is TRBV5-1 and J usage is TRBJ1-3; maybe TRBD1 (5 bases). The CDR3 has 14 amino acids. V was shortened by 4 bases and J by 2 bases, with 10 bases between the two germline ends. Looked up from germline, CDR1 is SGHRS and CDR2 is YFSETQ. CDR3 residues: CASSPQGAGNTIYF. CDR3 DNA: TGCGCCAGCAGCCCCCAGGGTGCTGGAAACACCATATATTTT.

The chain carries TRBV5-1 and TRBJ2-3, with 7 bases that match TRBD1. Germline V lookup: CDR1 SGHRS, CDR2 YFSETQ. Trimming removed 1 base from V and 2 bases from J; junction bases left unmatched: 1. The CDR3 is 14 residues long. CDR3 sequence: CASSLTGDTDTQYF. In DNA, the CDR3 is TGCGCCAGCAGCTTGACAGGGGACACAGATACGCAGTATTTT. Full variable domain (remainder filled in from reference TRBV5-1 and TRBJ2-3): KAGVTQTPRYLIKTRGQQVTLSCSPISGHRSVSWYQQTPGQGLQFLFEYFSETQRNKGNFPGRFSGRQFSNSRSEMNVSTLELGDSALYLCASSLTGDTDTQYFGPGTRLTVL.

This CDR3 is CASSYRESTEAFF. The CDR3 nucleotides read TGCGCCAGCAGTTATAGGGAGAGCACTGAAGCTTTCTTT. The rearrangement uses TRBV5-1 and TRBJ1-1; D gene uncertain. There are 13 residues in the CDR3. Trimming removed 5 bases from V and 4 bases from J, with 12 bases in between. CDR1 is SGHRS and CDR2 is YFSETQ in the germline V gene. The whole variable domain, remainder taken from reference TRBV5-1 and TRBJ1-1, is KAGVTQTPRYLIKTRGQQVTLSCSPISGHRSVSWYQQTPGQGLQFLFEYFSETQRNKGNFPGRFSGRQFSNSRSEMNVSTLELGDSALYLCASSYRESTEAFFGQGTRLTVV.

The chain is built from TRBV19 and TRBJ1-2; D is perhaps TRBD1 (6 bases). Germline loops: CDR1 LNHDA, CDR2 SQIVND (reference sequence). The CDR3 is 13 amino acids. Trimming took off 6 bases at V and 5 bases at J, with 13 bases between the two ends. CDR3 DNA sequence: TGTGCCAGTAGGTCGAGGGGGATATATGGCTACACCTTC. This sequence encodes CASRSRGIYGYTF.

V is TRBV12-3 or TRBV12-4 and J is TRBJ1-6; no clear D gene. The V gene lost 1 base and the J gene lost 8 bases, with 3 bases spanning the gap. The CDR3 loop spans 12 amino acids. DNA for the CDR3: TGTGCCAGCAGTTTAGACTATTCACCCCTCCACTTT. Translation: CASSLDYSPLHF.

This chain connects TRBV5-1 to TRBJ1-6; no reliable D call. CDR3 length: 15 amino acids. Germline V lookup: CDR1 SGHRS, CDR2 YFSETQ. V lost 0 bases and J 9 bases, leaving 13 bases between the germline ends. The chain's CDR3 is CASSLVEGSTSPLHF. The CDR3 DNA follows: TGCGCCAGCAGCTTGGTTGAAGGGAGCACTTCACCCCTCCACTTT.

This clone was detected only once. This sequence joins TRBV19 and TRBJ1-3; D is uncertain. Germline V gives CDR1 LNHDA, CDR2 SQIVND (reference sequence). The V end lost 3 bases, the J end lost 9 bases, and 12 bases lay between the germline ends. The CDR3 has 13 amino acids. The chain's CDR3 is CASSINTGGTIYF. DNA of the CDR3: TGTGCCAGTAGTATCAACACTGGAGGCACCATATATTTT.

The rearrangement uses TRBV19 and TRBJ1-1, with unresolved D. The CDR3 extends over 16 amino acids. V gave up 3 bases and J gave up 0 bases, with 14 bases separating them. The V gene's germline CDR1 is LNHDA and CDR2 SQIVND (reference sequence). The CDR3 nucleotides are TGTGCCAGTAGTATTGGGCCAGCCCAAATGAACACTGAAGCTTTCTTT. It encodes CASSIGPAQMNTEAFF.

The V gene is TRBV11-1, the J gene TRBJ2-3, with unresolved D. The ends were cut back, 3 bases at V and 0 bases at J, with 7 bases in the middle. Per germline, CDR1 SGHAT and CDR2 FQDESV (reference sequence). The CDR3 contains 14 residues. As DNA, the CDR3 is TGTGCCAGCAGCTTCCCGACTAGCACAGATACGCAGTATTTT. This gives the protein CASSFPTSTDTQYF.

The CDR3: CASGGTPREHEQYF. CDR3 sequence (DNA): TGTGCTAGTGGTGGGACACCCCGGGAACACGAGCAGTACTTC. The chain carries TRBV12-5 and TRBJ2-7, with D maybe TRBD1 (6 bases). Germline lookup yields CDR1 LGHNT and CDR2 FRNRAP. With 5 bases removed from V and 5 bases from J, the gap between germline ends came to 16 bases. The length of the CDR3 is 14 residues.

In its sample, this clone was seen a few times. The chain joins TRBV18 to TRBJ1-1, with no clear D. This CDR3 spans 14 amino acids. Between the trimmed V and J ends, which lost 3 bases and 2 bases, there was a span of 10 bases. Per germline, CDR1 KGHSH and CDR2 LQKENI. The chain's CDR3 is CASSPSLINTEAFF. CDR3 DNA sequence: TGTGCCAGCTCACCTTCTTTAATTAACACTGAAGCTTTCTTT.

This chain uses TRBV28 with TRBJ1-2; the match to TRBD1 covers 7 bases. The CDR3 totals 15 residues. Germline values: CDR1 MDHEN, CDR2 SYDVKM. Trimming took 5 bases from V and 4 from J; bases not matched to a gene: 10. The CDR3 here is CASSPYHGTAYGYTF. The CDR3 DNA is TGTGCCAGCAGTCCCTATCACGGGACAGCCTATGGCTACACCTTC.

The V and J genes are TRBV9 and TRBJ1-1, with a weak D call TRBD1 (5 bases). The germline V gene has CDR1 SGDLS and CDR2 YYNGEE. The CDR3 consists of 16 residues. The V gene lost 0 bases and the J gene lost 1 base, with 13 bases spanning the gap. The CDR3 bases are TGTGCCAGCAGCGTAGGAGTAGGGGCCTGGAACACTGAAGCTTTCTTT. It is translated as CASSVGVGAWNTEAFF.

The chain uses TRBV21-1 and TRBJ1-3. TRBV21-1 is tagged as a pseudogene. CDR3 length equals 14 residues. The CDR3: CASSKLSSGNTIYF. Written as DNA, the CDR3 is TGTGCCAGCAGCAAATTGAGCTCTGGAAACACCATATATTTT.

Only a few counts were recorded for this clone. The chain carries TRBV30 and TRBJ1-2; tentatively, D is TRBD1 (5 bases). The V and J ends lost 2 bases and 8 bases respectively, with 12 bases between them. The CDR3 runs to 12 residues. Germline-derived CDR1 and CDR2 are GTSNPN and SVGIG (reference sequence). The CDR3 sequence: CAWSPKGRGYTF. CDR3 DNA sequence: TGTGCCTGGAGTCCGAAGGGGCGAGGCTACACCTTC.

The chain couples TRBV28 to TRBJ1-1; D gene unclear. The CDR3 consists of 13 residues. The germline gives CDR1 MDHEN, CDR2 SYDVKM. The ends were cut back, 1 base at V and 7 bases at J, with 10 bases in the middle. The DNA for the CDR3 is TGTGCCAGCAGTTTATCTTACGGGGATGAAGCTTTCTTT. As protein: CASSLSYGDEAFF.

This chain connects TRBV28 to TRBJ2-4; the match to TRBD1 covers 8 bases. CDR1 is MDHEN and CDR2 is SYDVKM in the germline V gene. CDR3 size: 16 residues. Trimming removed 7 bases from V and 3 bases from J; junction bases left unmatched: 11. This CDR3 reads CASTLGDRSHKNIQYF. CDR3 in DNA: TGTGCCAGCACCCTGGGGGACAGGAGTCACAAAAACATTCAGTACTTC.

The V gene is TRBV5-6, the J gene TRBJ2-7, with TRBD1 as a possible D gene (7 bases). Germline CDR1 and CDR2: SGHDT and YYEEEE. V lost 2 bases, J lost 2 bases, and 11 bases lay in between. There are 14 residues in the CDR3. In nucleotides, the CDR3 is TGTGCCAGCAGCTTCCCAGGGGGGACCTACGAGCAGTACTTC. Amino acid sequence: CASSFPGGTYEQYF.

The CDR3 DNA follows: TGTGCCAGCAGCAGGGACAGACCCAATCAGCCCCAGCATTTT. Amino acids: CASSRDRPNQPQHF. This rearrangement joins TRBV28 to TRBJ1-5; 7 bases fit TRBD1. Germline-derived CDR1 and CDR2 are MDHEN and SYDVKM. With V trimmed by 6 bases and J by 3 bases, 5 bases remained unmatched. The CDR3 runs 14 residues.

The chain uses TRBV4-1 and TRBJ1-4; 8 bases fit TRBD1. Looked up from germline, CDR1 is MGHRA and CDR2 is YSYEKL. This CDR3 contains 13 residues. Losses at the gene ends were 10 bases for V and 8 bases for J; bases not matched to a gene: 9. This chain's CDR3 is CATQGAAREKLFF. CDR3 nucleotide sequence: TGCGCCACCCAGGGGGCAGCACGAGAAAAACTGTTTTTT.

V and J are TRBV7-2 and TRBJ2-2; TRBD1 might be the D (5 bases). Germline lookup yields CDR1 SGHTA and CDR2 FQGNSA. Trimming removed 5 bases at V and 1 base at J, with 8 bases between. CDR3 length: 14 amino acids. The CDR3 region is CASSLQGNTGELFF. For the CDR3, the DNA is TGTGCCAGCAGCCTTCAGGGGAACACCGGGGAGCTGTTTTTT.